This entry lists 9 T cell receptor beta chains sequenced from one sample in a study of T-cell memory formation after mild COVID-19. One entry per CDR3 protein results from TCRdb running MiXCR on the 5' RACE reads. The sample consists of fewer than 150,000 distinct CDR3 sequences, around 6.3% of them appearing once. Sequencing was performed on PBMCs or a T cell subset sorted from them (not recorded which). The receptors come from an adult woman who had mild COVID-19 (a few samples of this study predate the infection). Cell type and time point are not known.

This clonotype occurred many times. The chain combines TRBV7-9 with TRBJ2-1; TRBD2 matches at 8 bases. Germline-derived CDR1 and CDR2 are SEHNR and FQNEAQ (reference sequence). The ends lost 9 bases at V and 6 bases at J; junction bases unmatched: 4. The CDR3 is 12 amino acids. The CDR3: CASGLAPNEQFF. The CDR3 region has the DNA TGTGCCAGTGGACTAGCTCCCAATGAGCAGTTCTTC.

This clonotype was detected only a few times. The chain couples TRBV27 to TRBJ1-6, with 9 nucleotides matching TRBD1. Germline V gene lookup returns CDR1 MNHEY and CDR2 SMNVEV (reference sequence). The CDR3 contains 13 residues. Trimming cost V 8 bases and J 10 bases; bases outside gene matches: 6. The CDR3 spells CASGGQGISPLHF. CDR3 sequence (DNA): TGTGCCAGCGGGGGACAGGGAATCTCACCCCTCCACTTT.

Ten or more counts support this clonotype. The chain carries TRBV12-3 or TRBV12-4 and TRBJ1-6; no reliable D call. The V end was cut by 3 bases, the J end by 10 bases, with 13 bases between. CDR3 size: 14 residues. In DNA, the CDR3 is TGTGCCAGCAGTTTGGGTTGGACGAAATCACCCCTCCACTTT. Amino acid sequence: CASSLGWTKSPLHF.

This clonotype was recorded many times. The V call is TRBV7-7, the J call TRBJ2-1; 8 positions match TRBD2. This CDR3 has 15 amino acids. The V and J ends lost 3 bases and 0 bases, in that order; junction bases with no gene match: 1. Germline CDR1 SSHAT, CDR2 FNYEAQ (reference sequence). The CDR3 coding sequence is TGTGCCAGCAGCTTGGGGACTAGCTCCTACAATGAGCAGTTCTTC. Translation gives CASSLGTSSYNEQFF.

This clonotype occurred a few times. This chain uses TRBV12-3 or TRBV12-4 with TRBJ1-2; possible D gene TRBD1, 5 bases. Trimming removed 8 bases at V and 13 bases at J, with 20 bases between. The CDR3 runs to 12 residues. CDR3 protein: CASALGAQKGTF. In nucleotides, the CDR3 is TGTGCCAGCGCCTTAGGGGCACAGAAGGGCACCTTC.

This clonotype has only a few counts. The chain joins TRBV7-2 to TRBJ1-5; tentative D call: TRBD1 (6 bases). The germline gives CDR1 SGHTA, CDR2 FQGNSA. The CDR3 sequence is 15 residues long. The germline V and J ends were trimmed by 1 base and 6 bases, with 13 bases remaining between them. The CDR3 spells CASSLGGQSSQPQHF. CDR3 DNA sequence: TGTGCCAGCAGCTTAGGCGGACAGAGTAGTCAGCCCCAGCATTTT.

This clonotype came up many times. The V call is TRBV5-1, the J call TRBJ2-7; TRBD1 agrees at 9 bases. This CDR3 has 16 amino acids. V gave up 1 base and J gave up 3 bases; unmatched junction bases: 8. Germline assignment: CDR1 SGHRS and CDR2 YFSETQ. The CDR3 nucleotides read TGCGCCAGCAGCTTGAACTCGGGACAGGGAATCTACGAGCAGTACTTC. The encoded protein is CASSLNSGQGIYEQYF.

This clonotype occurred many times. In DNA form, the CDR3 reads TGTGCCAGCAGTTTATCTCTAGGTCGGGGGGCCGGCGGGGAGCTGTTTTTT. Amino acids: CASSLSLGRGAGGELFF. This chain connects TRBV27 to TRBJ2-2; TRBD2 might be the D (7 bases). Germline V lookup: CDR1 MNHEY, CDR2 SMNVEV (reference sequence). This CDR3 is 17 amino acids long. V shed 0 bases and J shed 7 bases, with 18 bases lying between them.

There are many counts of this clonotype. V usage is TRBV9 and J usage is TRBJ1-3; D unresolved. This CDR3 is built from 15 residues. Looked up from germline, CDR1 is SGDLS and CDR2 is YYNGEE. The germline V and J ends were trimmed by 0 bases and 0 bases, with 7 bases remaining between them. DNA of the CDR3: TGTGCCAGCAGCGTAGGGAGTATCTCTGGAAACACCATATATTTT. It codes for CASSVGSISGNTIYF.